These 7 T cell receptor beta chains originate from one sample sequenced in a study of siplizumab effects on memory and regulatory T cells. Clones were read by immunoSEQ multiplex PCR, and TCRdb kept only the in-frame ones, dropping some. The sample has 65,000 to 70,000 clones, approximately 88% seen once. The sequencing sample was made of Tregs sorted from blood. These receptors were collected from a human donor in good health.

CDR3 coding DNA: TGTGCCAGCAGCCACAGGGGGGCTAGCAATCAGCCCCAGCATTTT. Protein: CASSHRGASNQPQHF. The V gene is TRBV6-5, the J gene TRBJ1-5, with 8 bases aligning to TRBD1. The CDR3 length is 15 residues. In germline, CDR1 is MNHEY, CDR2 SVGAGI. The junction had 4 bases not matched to a gene; V was cut back by 6 bases and J by 0 bases.

A word on this clone: At one end the junction does not follow the germline gene, possibly because of a read error. The gene calls are TRBV5-1 and TRBJ2-2, with 9 bases aligning to TRBD1. The CDR3 is 17 amino acids. CDR1 is SGHRS, CDR2 YFSETQ, per germline. The CDR3 nucleotides read TGCGCCAGCAGCTTTACCGGGACAGGGTCCAAACACCGGGGAGCTGTTTTT. Its translation: CASSFTGTGSKHRGAVF.

The V call is TRBV30, the J call TRBJ2-2; D tentatively reads TRBD1 or TRBD2 (5 bases each). CDR1 is GTSNPN and CDR2 is SVGIG in the germline V gene (reference sequence). The CDR3 sequence is 11 residues long. The CDR3 here is CGVMGAGELFF. CDR3 sequence (DNA): TGTGGGGTTATGGGGGCCGGGGAGCTGTTTTTT. The entire variable domain, with the rest obtained from reference TRBV30 and TRBJ2-2, is as follows: SQTIHQWPATLVQPVGSPLSLECTVEGTSNPNLYWYRQAAGRGLQLLFYSVGIGQISSEVPQNLSASRPQDRQFILSSKKLLLSDSGFYLCGVMGAGELFFGEGSRLTVL.

This clone was picked up one time. V and J are TRBV5-1 and TRBJ2-1, with a possible D match to TRBD2 (5 bases). Germline CDR1 reads SGHRS; CDR2 reads YFSETQ. This CDR3 comprises 15 residues. V was trimmed by 5 bases and J by 6 bases, leaving 18 bases between them. The DNA of the CDR3 is TGCGCCAGCAGATCTGGAGGATTTTCTGGCAATGAGCAGTTCTTC. It codes for CASRSGGFSGNEQFF.

This chain connects TRBV6-1 to TRBJ2-1; a possible D gene is TRBD1 (5 bases). The V end was cut by 4 bases, the J end by 4 bases, with 17 bases between. Per germline, CDR1 MNHNS and CDR2 SASEGT. The CDR3 runs to 16 residues. Here the CDR3 reads CASSALDSLFYNEQFF. DNA of the CDR3: TGTGCCAGCAGTGCTCTCGACAGCCTGTTTTACAATGAGCAGTTCTTC.

The rearrangement joins TRBV7-9 to TRBJ2-7; perhaps TRBD2 as D (5 bases). V lost 1 base to trimming and J lost 2 bases, with 9 bases between them. CDR3 length: 14 amino acids. Germline CDR1 SEHNR, CDR2 FQNEAQ (reference sequence). This chain's CDR3 is CASSLVGSPYEQYF. CDR3 nucleotides: TGTGCCAGCAGCTTAGTAGGGAGCCCCTACGAGCAGTACTTC.

The J gene is TRBJ1-1, the V gene TRBV19; D gene unclear. The germline V gene encodes CDR1 LNHDA and CDR2 SQIVND (reference sequence). V was clipped by 7 bases and J by 2 bases, with 20 bases between them. The length of the CDR3 is 16 residues. The DNA for the CDR3 is TGTGCCAGTATCCCTAGTAACAAGGCCCGAAACACTGAAGCTTTCTTT. Protein sequence: CASIPSNKARNTEAFF.